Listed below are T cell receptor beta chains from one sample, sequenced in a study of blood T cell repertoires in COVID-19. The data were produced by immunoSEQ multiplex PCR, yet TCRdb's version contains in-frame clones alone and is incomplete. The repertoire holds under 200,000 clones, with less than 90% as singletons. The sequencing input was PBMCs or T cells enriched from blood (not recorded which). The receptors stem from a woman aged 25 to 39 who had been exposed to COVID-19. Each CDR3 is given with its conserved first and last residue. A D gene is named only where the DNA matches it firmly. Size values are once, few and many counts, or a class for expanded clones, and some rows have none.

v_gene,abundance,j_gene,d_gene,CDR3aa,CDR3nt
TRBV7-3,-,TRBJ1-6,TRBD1,CASSQYTGVNSPLHF,TGTGCCAGCAGCCAATATACAGGGGTAAATTCACCCCTCCACTTT
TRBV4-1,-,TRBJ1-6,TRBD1,CASSQAPGQGDLRSYNSPLHF,TGCGCCAGCAGCCAGGCTCCGGGACAGGGGGACTTAAGGTCCTATAATTCACCCCTCCACTTT
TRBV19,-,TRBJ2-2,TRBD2,CATGTSGGRELFF,TGTGCCACCGGGACTAGCGGGGGGAGGGAGCTGTTTTTT
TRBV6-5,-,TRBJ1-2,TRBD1,CASSLGTVYGYTF,TGTGCCAGCAGCCTCGGGACAGTCTATGGCTACACCTTC
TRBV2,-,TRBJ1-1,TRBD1,CASSEDREGRTEAFF,TGTGCCAGCAGTGAGGACAGGGAGGGTCGTACTGAAGCTTTCTTT
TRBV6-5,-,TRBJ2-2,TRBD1,CASRTDRETGELFF,TGTGCCAGCAGAACCGACAGGGAGACCGGGGAGCTGTTTTTT
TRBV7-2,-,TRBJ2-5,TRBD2,CASSSAGLALETQYF,TGTGCCAGCAGCTCTGCGGGACTAGCGTTAGAGACCCAGTACTTC
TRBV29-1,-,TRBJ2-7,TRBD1,CSAGTGLREQYF,TGCAGCGCCGGGACAGGACTACGGGAGCAGTACTTC
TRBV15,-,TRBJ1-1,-,CATSRVQGNTEAFF,TGTGCCACCAGCAGAGTTCAGGGGAACACTGAAGCTTTCTTT
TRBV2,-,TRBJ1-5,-,CASSEAGRGENQPQHF,TGTGCCAGCAGTGAAGCTGGCAGGGGCGAAAATCAGCCCCAGCATTTT
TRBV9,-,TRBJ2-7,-,CASSVALSYEQYF,TGTGCCAGCAGCGTAGCATTGTCCTACGAGCAGTACTTC
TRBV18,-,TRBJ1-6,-,CASSPGPGDSPLHF,TGTGCCAGCTCGCCCGGTCCAGGGGATTCACCCCTCCACTTT
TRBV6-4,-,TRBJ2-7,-,CASSVPGGLSSYEQYF,TGTGCCAGCAGCGTTCCCGGGGGGCTTAGCTCCTACGAGCAGTACTTC
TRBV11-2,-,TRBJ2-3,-,CASSLNPDRDTQYF,TGTGCCAGCAGCCTAAACCCAGACAGAGATACGCAGTATTTT
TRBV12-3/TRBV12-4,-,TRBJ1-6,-,CASSGRGNSPLHF,TGTGCCAGCAGTGGACGGGGTAATTCACCCCTCCACTTT
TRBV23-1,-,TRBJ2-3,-,CASSQSELGGTDTQYF,TGCGCCAGCAGTCAATCGGAGCTAGGGGGCACAGATACGCAGTATTTT
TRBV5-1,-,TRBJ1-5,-,CASSLGGSNQPQHF,TGCGCCAGCAGCTTGGGAGGTAGCAATCAGCCCCAGCATTTT
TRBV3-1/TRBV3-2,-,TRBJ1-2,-,CASSGQIYGYTF,TGTGCCAGCAGCGGACAGATCTATGGCTACACCTTC
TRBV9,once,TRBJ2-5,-,CASSVGELHQETQYF,TGTGCCAGCAGCGTAGGGGAGCTACACCAAGAGACCCAGTACTTC
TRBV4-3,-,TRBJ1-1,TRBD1,CASSQGQGQGTTEAFF,TGCGCCAGCAGCCAAGGCCAGGGACAGGGGACCACTGAAGCTTTCTTT
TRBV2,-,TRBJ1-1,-,CASSERWRTEAFF,TGTGCCAGCAGTGAGCGGTGGAGAACTGAAGCTTTCTTT
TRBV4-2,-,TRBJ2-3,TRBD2,CASSQETASGGYTDTQYF,TGTGCCAGCAGCCAAGAAACCGCTAGCGGGGGGTATACAGATACGCAGTATTTT
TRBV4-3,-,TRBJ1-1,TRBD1,CASSQVMPGTVNTEAFF,TGCGCCAGCAGCCAAGTTATGCCAGGGACAGTGAACACTGAAGCTTTCTTT
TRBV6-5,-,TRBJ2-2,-,CASRGRGGNFGELFF,TGTGCCAGCAGGGGCAGAGGGGGTAACTTCGGGGAGCTGTTTTTT
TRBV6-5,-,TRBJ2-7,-,CASSYLYRESYEQYF,TGTGCCAGCAGTTACCTATACAGGGAATCCTACGAGCAGTACTTC
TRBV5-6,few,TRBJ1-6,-,CASSPLNSPLHF,TGTGCCAGCAGTCCCCTAAATTCACCCCTCCACTTT
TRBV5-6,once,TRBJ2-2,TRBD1,CASITKQGAATGELFF,TGTGCCAGCATCACGAAACAGGGGGCTGCCACCGGGGAGCTGTTTTTT
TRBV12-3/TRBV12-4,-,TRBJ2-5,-,CASSSGGMETQYF,TGTGCCAGCAGTTCGGGCGGGATGGAGACCCAGTACTTC
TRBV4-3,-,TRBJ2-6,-,CASSPQGLVSGANVLTF,TGCGCCAGCAGCCCTCAGGGCCTTGTCTCTGGGGCCAACGTCCTGACTTTC
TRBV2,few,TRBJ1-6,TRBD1,CASSGEGQGNSPLHF,TGTGCCAGCAGTGGTGAAGGACAGGGCAACTCACCCCTCCACTTT
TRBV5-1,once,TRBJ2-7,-,CASRQDLPKYEQYF,TGCGCCAGCAGACAGGACCTACCGAAATACGAGCAGTACTTC
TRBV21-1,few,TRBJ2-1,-,CAGRTGNEQFF,TGTGCCGGAAGGACAGGGAATGAGCAGTTCTTC
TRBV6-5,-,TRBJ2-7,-,CASSYSDRRGVEQYF,TGTGCCAGCAGTTACTCGGACAGGAGGGGAGTGGAGCAGTACTTC
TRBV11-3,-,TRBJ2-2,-,CASSLEALQGTGELFF,TGTGCCAGCAGCTTAGAGGCCCTGCAGGGCACCGGGGAGCTGTTTTTT
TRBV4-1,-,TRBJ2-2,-,CASSLHGELFF,TGCGCCAGCAGCCTTCACGGGGAGCTGTTTTTT
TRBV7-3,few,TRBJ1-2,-,CASREGPGEGYGYTF,TGTGCCAGCAGAGAAGGACCGGGGGAGGGCTATGGCTACACCTTC
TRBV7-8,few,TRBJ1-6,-,CASHLSSYNSPLHF,TGTGCCAGCCACCTGAGCTCCTATAATTCACCCCTCCACTTT
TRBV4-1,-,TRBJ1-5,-,CASSQDTGYQPQHF,TGCGCCAGCAGCCAAGATACAGGGTATCAGCCCCAGCATTTT
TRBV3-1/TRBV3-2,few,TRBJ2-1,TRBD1,CASSRDRGSYNEQFF,TGTGCCAGCAGCCGAGACAGGGGGTCCTACAATGAGCAGTTCTTC
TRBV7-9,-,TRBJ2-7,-,CASSSGGGRYEQYF,TGTGCCAGCAGCTCAGGCGGGGGCCGCTACGAGCAGTACTTC
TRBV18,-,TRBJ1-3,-,CASSPSGDSGNTIYF,TGTGCCAGCTCACCATCGGGAGACTCTGGAAACACCATATATTTT
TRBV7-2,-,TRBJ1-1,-,CASSLFGGGMNTEAFF,TGTGCCAGCAGCTTATTTGGGGGGGGAATGAACACTGAAGCTTTCTTT
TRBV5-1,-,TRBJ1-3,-,CASSPRTYQDSGNTIYF,TGCGCCAGCAGCCCCAGGACTTATCAAGACTCTGGAAACACCATATATTTT
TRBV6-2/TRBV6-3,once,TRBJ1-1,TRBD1,CASSYAGGLAFF,TGTGCCAGCAGTTACGCAGGGGGCTTAGCTTTCTTT
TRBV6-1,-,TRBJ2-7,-,CASSEWSYEQYF,TGTGCCAGCAGTGAATGGAGCTACGAGCAGTACTTC
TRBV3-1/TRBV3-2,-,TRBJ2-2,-,CASSQPPGYANTGELFF,TGTGCCAGCAGTCAGCCGCCGGGATACGCGAACACCGGGGAGCTGTTTTTT
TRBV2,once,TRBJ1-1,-,CASEGTGHTEAFF,TGTGCCAGCGAGGGAACAGGGCACACTGAAGCTTTCTTT
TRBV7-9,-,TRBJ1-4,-,CASSLGGTNEKLFF,TGTGCCAGCAGCCTCGGGGGGACTAATGAAAAACTGTTTTTT
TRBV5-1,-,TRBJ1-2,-,CASSQGPNYGYTF,TGCGCCAGCAGTCAGGGTCCTAACTATGGCTACACCTTC
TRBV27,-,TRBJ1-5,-,CASSLGRFESQHF,TGTGCCAGCAGTTTGGGCAGGTTTGAGTCCCAGCATTTT
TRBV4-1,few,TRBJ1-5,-,CASSPKSVGDQPQHF,TGCGCCAGCAGCCCCAAGTCTGTGGGAGATCAGCCCCAGCATTTT
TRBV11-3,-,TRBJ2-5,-,CASSLGTEPQETQYF,TGTGCCAGCAGCTTAGGGACAGAACCCCAAGAGACCCAGTACTTC
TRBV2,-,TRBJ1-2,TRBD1,CASSEGTGGYGYTF,TGTGCCAGCAGTGAAGGGACAGGGGGGTACGGCTACACCTTC
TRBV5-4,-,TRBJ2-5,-,CASSLGVTSSRQETQYF,TGTGCCAGCAGCTTGGGCGTGACTAGTTCTCGACAAGAGACCCAGTACTTC
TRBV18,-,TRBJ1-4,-,CASSPTQGNEKLFF,TGTGCCAGCTCACCAACCCAGGGAAATGAAAAACTGTTTTTT